This note documents a single TCR beta chain sequence. This clonotype was seen more than once but under ten times. Its binding antigen is unknown. It has no much larger one-base neighbor in the sample; base qualities were not kept. The source of the sample is a study of tumor-infiltrating lymphocytes in primary liver carcinoma (dated by TCRdb to about 2017). Regarding the study in general: Between November 2015 and March 2016, about 5 patients in China with histopathologically diagnosed primary liver carcinoma had their tumors surgically resected. Hepatocellular carcinoma (four) or combined HCC and intrahepatic cholangiocarcinoma (one) was present in the five patients, who were three men and two women aged 30 to 69 years. The five patients had tumors of stage T1-T3 N0M0, with maximum diameters ranging from 4.2 to 10 cm. Roughly 3.5 to 7.5 million productive TCRbeta reads were obtained per sample, and no significant difference in read depth was found between tissue types. For each liver tumor, the study sampled five regions along with adjacent normal tissue and blood, and applied TCRbeta repertoire sequencing, expression microarrays and whole-exome sequencing. A total of approximately 35 specimens from 5 patients, comprising around 25 tumor regions, 5 adjacent noncancerous liver tissues and 5 peripheral blood samples, were covered by TCRbeta repertoire sequencing. Reproducibility between technical replicate repertoires was high, with correlation coefficients above 0.98 and mean shared-clone rates about 0.9. Points the paper makes about the study in general: With just a few patients in the study, the authors point out that the findings should be validated in a larger study. Only the TCR beta chain was sequenced, so true repertoire diversity is likely underestimated because unpaired alpha chains were not captured. The top 250 clones accounted for a significantly greater share of the repertoire in tumors than in blood (p = 0.039). Pairs of tumor regions showed greater repertoire overlap (mean 36%) than tumor-adjacent pairs (roughly 17%) or tumor-blood pairs (roughly 15%), which is consistent with antigen-driven expansion. Bulk unsorted samples precluded comparing CD4+ and CD8+ T cell repertoires.

TRIzol reagent was used to extract blood RNA from unsorted whole blood, while the DNeasy Blood & Tissue kit provided the germline DNA. Patients had chronic HBV infection and were treatment-naive at sampling. Before surgery, about 4 milliliters of peripheral blood were collected into K2EDTA tubes. Using a constant-region primer and ProtoScript II reverse transcriptase, TCRbeta-specific cDNA was reverse-transcribed from roughly 460 ng total RNA. Construction of the TCRbeta libraries relied on three nested rounds of multiplex PCR, following a slightly modified ARM-PCR procedure. Multiplex TRBV1-TRBV30 forward primers and a Cbeta reverse primer were used in the first two PCR rounds, each of which was run for 10 to 11 cycles. A final 25-cycle PCR with Deep VentR polymerase added sample barcodes and Illumina adapters. Amplicons of 200-500 bp were gel-purified with a QIAquick gel extraction kit before sequencing. TCRbeta amplicons were sequenced on an Illumina HiSeq 2500 with 250-bp paired-end reads. The original methods were these. Reads were quality-trimmed with Trimmomatic v0.33, and paired reads were merged with FLASH v1.2.11 to recover full CDR3 sequences. V, D and J germline segments were assigned to the rearranged TCRbeta sequences using MiGEC v1.2.1b. Clonotype statistics and Shannon-Wiener diversity indices were computed with VDJtools v1.0.0. Except for diversity analysis, only the 250 most abundant clonotypes of each sample were used in subsequent analyses to reduce sampling bias. TCRdb applied fastp at Q25 and MiXCR to the public reads, then kept only in-frame beta chains. Records with the same CDR3 protein are collapsed into one entry carrying the most frequent genes and DNA. The V and J calls were determined by TCRdb, not by the authors. The sample yields more than 150,000 distinct CDR3 sequences; less than 65% were counted once. 70% to 80% of the sample comes from the top ten.

Based on the germline V gene, the CDR1 and CDR2 sequences are MNHNS and SASEGT. From the cysteine through the phenylalanine, the CDR3 covers 14 amino acids. The sequence is cut down to CDR3 DNA, 42 bases in frame from base 1. V gives up 0 bases and J gives up 8 bases, and the segment between their germline ends measures 11 bases. This TCR came from a man aged 35-49 years with primary liver carcinoma and hepatitis B virus infection. The sequencing sample was made of peripheral blood. The sequence joins TRBV6-1 to TRBJ2-1; tentative D gene TRBD2, with 6 bases matching. The CDR3 has the sequence CASSEASGADEQFF. DNA sequence: TGTGCCAGCAGTGAAGCTTCGGGAGCAGATGAGCAGTTCTTC.